This T cell receptor (beta chain) was documented in a study of T cell clonality in common variable immunodeficiency. Study findings and constraints: The cause of increased CVID clonality remains unclear without subpopulation sequencing.

The protocol was immunoSEQ multiplex PCR, while the TCRdb copy is restricted to in-frame clones and leaves out a portion. The repertoire consists of about 34,000 clones, none detected only once. The ends lost 6 bases at V and 3 bases at J; junction bases unmatched: 4. Germline V gives CDR1 LNHDA, CDR2 SQIVND (reference sequence). This CDR3 region has 14 residues. The sample holds many counts of this clone. Antigen: not known. Read coverage stops 3 residues before the CDR3 terminus; the germline J gene supplies the remainder. The V gene is TRBV19, the J gene TRBJ2-7, with 11 bases identical to TRBD2. Input material: peripheral blood mononuclear cells. The TCR was taken from a person between 18 and 75 years old in good health. CDR3 sequence: CASSPGTSGYEQYF. The sequenced CDR3 bases are TGTGCCAGTAGCCCAGGGACTAGCGGCTACGAG.